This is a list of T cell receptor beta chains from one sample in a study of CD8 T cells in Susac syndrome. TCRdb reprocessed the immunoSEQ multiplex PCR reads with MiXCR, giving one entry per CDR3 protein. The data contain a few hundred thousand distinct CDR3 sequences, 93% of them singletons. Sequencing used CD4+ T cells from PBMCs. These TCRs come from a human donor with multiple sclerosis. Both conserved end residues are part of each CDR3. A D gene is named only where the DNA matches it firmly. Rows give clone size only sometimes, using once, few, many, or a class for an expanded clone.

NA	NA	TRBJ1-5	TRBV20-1	CSASSQPNQPQHF	TGCAGTGCTAGCAGCCAGCCAAATCAGCCCCAGCATTTT
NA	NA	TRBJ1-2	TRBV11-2	CASSTSTRYYGYTF	TGTGCCAGCAGCACCTCTACACGATACTATGGCTACACCTTC
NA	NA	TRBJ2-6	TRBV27	CASSFESSLSGANVLTF	TGTGCCAGCAGTTTCGAGTCCAGCCTCTCTGGGGCCAACGTCCTGACTTTC
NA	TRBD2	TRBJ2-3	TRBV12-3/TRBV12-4	CASSPTSVSTDTQYF	TGTGCCAGCAGCCCGACTAGCGTTAGCACAGATACGCAGTATTTT
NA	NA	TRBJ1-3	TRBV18	CASSPNSPDLGTGNTIYF	TGTGCCAGCTCACCAAATAGTCCGGACCTTGGGACTGGAAACACCATATATTTT
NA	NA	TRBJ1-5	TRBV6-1	CASGFDDQPQHF	TGTGCCAGCGGGTTTGACGATCAGCCCCAGCATTTT
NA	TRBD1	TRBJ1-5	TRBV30	CAWSTGGNQPQHF	TGTGCCTGGAGTACAGGGGGCAATCAGCCCCAGCATTTT
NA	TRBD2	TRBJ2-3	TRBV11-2	CASSSNPGLAGESTQYF	TGTGCCAGCAGCTCGAATCCGGGACTAGCGGGGGAAAGTACGCAGTATTTT
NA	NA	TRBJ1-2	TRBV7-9	CASSLSDSSPYGYTF	TGTGCCAGCAGCTTATCGGACTCATCTCCCTATGGCTACACCTTC
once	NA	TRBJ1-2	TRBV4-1	CASNSPLTRHYGYTF	TGCGCCAGTAATTCCCCCCTGACTCGGCACTATGGCTACACCTTC
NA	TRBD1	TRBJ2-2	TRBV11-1	CASSGGQGNTGELFF	TGTGCCAGCAGCGGGGGACAGGGGAACACCGGGGAGCTGTTTTTT
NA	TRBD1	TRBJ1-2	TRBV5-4	CASTAPGQGDNYGYTF	TGTGCCAGCACCGCTCCGGGACAGGGGGATAACTATGGCTACACCTTC
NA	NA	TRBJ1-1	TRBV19	CASSMRRQTQAFF	TGTGCCAGTAGTATGCGAAGACAGACCCAAGCTTTCTTT
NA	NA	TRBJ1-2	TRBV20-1	CSARDLANYGYTF	TGCAGTGCCCGGGACCTTGCGAACTATGGCTACACCTTC
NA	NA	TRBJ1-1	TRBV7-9	CASSKTSGDEAFF	TGTGCCAGCAGCAAAACTTCAGGGGATGAAGCTTTCTTT
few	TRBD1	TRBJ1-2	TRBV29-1	CSVEIQGAVSGYTF	TGCAGCGTTGAAATACAGGGGGCGGTTAGTGGCTACACCTTC
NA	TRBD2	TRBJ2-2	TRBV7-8	CASSPPGGTNTGELFF	TGTGCCAGCAGCCCCCCGGGAGGGACTAACACCGGGGAGCTGTTTTTT
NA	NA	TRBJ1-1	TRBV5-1	CASSLRTTLNTEAFF	TGCGCCAGCAGTCTCAGGACCACCTTGAACACTGAAGCTTTCTTT
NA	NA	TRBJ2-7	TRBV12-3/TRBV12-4	CASNAGPGRGHYEQYF	TGTGCCAGCAACGCCGGTCCAGGGAGAGGGCACTACGAGCAGTACTTC
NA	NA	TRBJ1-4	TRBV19	CASSIGPGQVKKKLFF	TGTGCCAGTAGTATAGGTCCGGGCCAGGTCAAAAAAAAACTGTTTTTT
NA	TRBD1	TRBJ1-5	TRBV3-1	CASSQAQLDRDGNQPQHF	TGTGCCAGCAGCCAAGCACAATTAGACAGGGATGGCAATCAGCCCCAGCATTTT
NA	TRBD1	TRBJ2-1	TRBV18	CASSHPTGVLRYNEQFF	TGTGCCAGCTCACACCCGACAGGGGTGCTGCGCTACAATGAGCAGTTCTTC
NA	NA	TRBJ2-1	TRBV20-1	CSARRNEPYNEQFF	TGCAGTGCTAGGAGGAATGAACCGTACAATGAGCAGTTCTTC
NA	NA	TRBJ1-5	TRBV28	CASFGRDNQPQHF	TGTGCCAGCTTTGGACGTGACAATCAGCCCCAGCATTTT
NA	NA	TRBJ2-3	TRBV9	CASSVGPLDTQYF	TGTGCCAGCAGCGTAGGGCCTCTAGATACGCAGTATTTT
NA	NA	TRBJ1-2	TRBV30	CAWSVGPSGPNYGYTF	TGTGCCTGGAGTGTAGGTCCCTCGGGGCCTAACTATGGCTACACCTTC
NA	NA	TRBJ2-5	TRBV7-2	CGVGGIETQYF	TGTGGCGTGGGGGGTATAGAGACCCAGTACTTC
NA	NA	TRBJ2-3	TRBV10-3	CAISDYADTQYF	TGTGCCATCAGTGATTACGCGGATACGCAGTATTTT
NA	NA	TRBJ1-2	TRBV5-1	CASSRDSGGYTF	TGCGCCAGCAGCCGGGACTCCGGGGGCTACACCTTC
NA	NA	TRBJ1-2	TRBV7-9	CASGKEGSYGYTF	TGTGCCAGCGGGAAAGAGGGGTCTTATGGCTACACCTTC